The rows below give T cell receptor beta chains drawn from one sample of a study of tumor and adjacent non-tumor tissue in lung cancer. TCRdb re-analysed the multiplex PCR reads in MiXCR, keeping a single row per CDR3 protein. The sample holds some 74,000 distinct CDR3 sequences, over 55% seen once. The specimen was lung tumor tissue. The receptors were gathered from a woman aged 35 to 49 with non-small cell lung cancer. CDR3s include the opening cysteine and the closing phenylalanine or tryptophan. Some rows mark clone size as missing; the rest say once, few, many or name a class of expanded clone.

NA | TRBV6-1 | CASRSLTGFTDEQFF
many | TRBV28 | CASSPGGTNYGYTF
NA | TRBV6-6 | CASTYRYGQETQYF
NA | TRBV30 | CAWSWGAGVNVLTF
NA | TRBV11-2 | CASSHTGTSRYEQYF
once | TRBV11-2 | CASSFRATSGDVNEQFF
NA | TRBV11-2 | CASSLPQGAYGDTF
NA | TRBV5-1 | CASNSRMDRVAFF
NA | TRBV11-2 | CASSIAAQGLAGEQYF
NA | TRBV5-4 | CVSRAGSGGGDTQYF
NA | TRBV5-1 | CTSSLGQGNQEIQYF
medium-sized | TRBV6-1 | CASGSGRTDTQYF
NA | TRBV11-3 | CASSPVPLNERYF
NA | TRBV6-5 | CASSSDRGRRSIIYF
NA | TRBV11-2 | CASSPTQGNCGYTF